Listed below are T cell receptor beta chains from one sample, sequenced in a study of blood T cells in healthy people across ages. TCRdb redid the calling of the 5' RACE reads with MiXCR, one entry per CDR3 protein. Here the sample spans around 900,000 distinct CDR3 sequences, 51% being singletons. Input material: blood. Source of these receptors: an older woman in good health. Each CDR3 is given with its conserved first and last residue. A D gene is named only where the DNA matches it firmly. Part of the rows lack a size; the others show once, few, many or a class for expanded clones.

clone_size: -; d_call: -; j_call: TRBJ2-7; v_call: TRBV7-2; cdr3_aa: CASSLSATGGYEQYF; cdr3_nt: TGTGCCAGCAGCTTAAGTGCCACAGGAGGCTACGAGCAGTACTTC
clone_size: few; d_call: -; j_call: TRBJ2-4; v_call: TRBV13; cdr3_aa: CASSPKLGENIQYF; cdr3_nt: TGTGCCAGCAGCCCAAAGTTGGGCGAAAACATTCAGTACTTC
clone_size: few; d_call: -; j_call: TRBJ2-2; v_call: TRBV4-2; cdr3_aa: CASSQRLTLNTGELFF; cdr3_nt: TGTGCCAGCAGCCAAAGGTTAACCCTAAACACCGGGGAGCTGTTTTTT
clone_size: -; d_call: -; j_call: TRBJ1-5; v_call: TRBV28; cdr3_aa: CASTLHGSSGAQHF; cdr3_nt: TGTGCCAGCACCCTACACGGGAGTTCGGGGGCCCAGCATTTT
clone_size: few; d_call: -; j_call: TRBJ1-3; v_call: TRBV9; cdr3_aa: CASSLGSRDSGNTIYF; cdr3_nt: TGTGCCAGCAGCCTGGGATCGAGGGATAGTGGAAACACCATATATTTT
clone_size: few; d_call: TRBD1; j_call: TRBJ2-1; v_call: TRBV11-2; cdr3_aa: CASSLDLIGTGFYNEQFF; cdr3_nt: TGTGCCAGCAGCTTAGATCTTATTGGGACAGGGTTCTACAATGAGCAGTTCTTC
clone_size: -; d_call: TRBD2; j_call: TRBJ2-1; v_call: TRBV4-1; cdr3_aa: CASSPSSGGTSYNEQFF; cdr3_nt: TGCGCCAGCAGCCCATCTAGCGGGGGGACCTCCTACAATGAGCAGTTCTTC
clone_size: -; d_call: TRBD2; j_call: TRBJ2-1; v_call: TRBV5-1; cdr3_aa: CATRTMGLASNEQFF; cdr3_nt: TGCGCCACCCGAACCATGGGACTAGCGAGCAATGAGCAGTTCTTC
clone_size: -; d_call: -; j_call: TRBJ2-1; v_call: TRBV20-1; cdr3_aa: CSARGGRPPYNEQFF; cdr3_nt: TGCAGTGCTCGAGGGGGGCGGCCTCCCTACAATGAGCAGTTCTTC
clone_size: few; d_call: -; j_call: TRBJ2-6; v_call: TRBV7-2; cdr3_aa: CAIRGWGAEVSGANVLTF; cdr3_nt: TGTGCTATACGCGGCTGGGGAGCCGAGGTCTCTGGGGCCAACGTCCTGACTTTC
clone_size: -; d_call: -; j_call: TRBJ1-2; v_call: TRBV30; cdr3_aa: CAWSVAHRDGYTF; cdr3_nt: TGTGCCTGGAGTGTAGCCCACCGGGACGGCTACACCTTC
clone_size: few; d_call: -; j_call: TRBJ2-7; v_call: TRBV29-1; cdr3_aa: CSVGIRGMSYEQYF; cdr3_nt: TGCAGCGTTGGAATACGGGGGATGAGCTACGAGCAGTACTTC
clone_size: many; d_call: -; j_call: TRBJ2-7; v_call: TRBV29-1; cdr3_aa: CSAVTANYEQYF; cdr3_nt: TGCAGCGCCGTAACCGCCAACTACGAGCAGTACTTC
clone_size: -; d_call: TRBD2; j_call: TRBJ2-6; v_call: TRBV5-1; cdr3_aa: CASSSPGGSSGANVLTF; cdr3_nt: TGCGCCAGCAGTTCGCCGGGAGGCAGCTCTGGGGCCAACGTCCTGACTTTC
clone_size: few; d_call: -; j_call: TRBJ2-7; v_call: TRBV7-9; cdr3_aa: CASSHGQSSYEQYF; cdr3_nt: TGTGCCAGCAGCCATGGACAGAGCTCCTACGAGCAGTACTTC
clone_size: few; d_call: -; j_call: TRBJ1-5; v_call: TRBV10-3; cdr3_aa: CAISELNQPQHF; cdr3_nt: TGTGCCATCAGTGAGTTAAATCAGCCCCAGCATTTT
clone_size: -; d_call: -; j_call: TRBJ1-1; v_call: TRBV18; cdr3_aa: CASSPTMNTEAFF; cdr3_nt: TGTGCCAGCAGTCCAACCATGAACACTGAAGCTTTCTTT
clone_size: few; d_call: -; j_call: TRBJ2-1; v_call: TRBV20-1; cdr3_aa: CSAPLWGSYNEQFF; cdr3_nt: TGCAGTGCCCCCCTTTGGGGGAGCTACAATGAGCAGTTCTTC
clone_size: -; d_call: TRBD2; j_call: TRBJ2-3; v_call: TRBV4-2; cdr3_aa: CAISALAGGTDTQYF; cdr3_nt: TGTGCCATCAGCGCCTTAGCGGGCGGGACAGATACGCAGTATTTT
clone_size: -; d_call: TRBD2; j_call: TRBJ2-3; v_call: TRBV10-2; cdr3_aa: CASRGEAGGRDTQYF; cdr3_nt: TGCGCCAGCAGGGGCGAGGCGGGAGGGAGAGATACGCAGTATTTT
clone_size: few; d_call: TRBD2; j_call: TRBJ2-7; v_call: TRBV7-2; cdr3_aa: CASSGLAVIYEQYF; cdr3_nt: TGTGCCAGCAGCGGACTAGCGGTGATCTACGAGCAGTACTTC
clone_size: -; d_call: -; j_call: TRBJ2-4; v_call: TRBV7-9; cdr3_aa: CASSLEGVGYIQYF; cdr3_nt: TGTGCCAGCAGCTTAGAGGGGGTCGGCTACATTCAGTACTTC
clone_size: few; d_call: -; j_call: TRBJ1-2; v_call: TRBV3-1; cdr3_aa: CASSQGGLATYGYTF; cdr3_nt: TGTGCCAGCAGCCAAGGAGGTCTCGCCACCTATGGCTACACCTTC
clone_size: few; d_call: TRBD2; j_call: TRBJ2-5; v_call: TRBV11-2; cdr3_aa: CASSSGSGTTETQYF; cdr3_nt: TGTGCCAGCAGCTCCGGTAGCGGGACAACCGAGACCCAGTACTTC
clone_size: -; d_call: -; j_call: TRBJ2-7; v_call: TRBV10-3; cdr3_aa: CAPIYEQYF; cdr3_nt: TGTGCCCCAATTTACGAGCAGTACTTC
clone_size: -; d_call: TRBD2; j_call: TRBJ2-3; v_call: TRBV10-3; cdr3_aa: CAISVGGYTDTQYF; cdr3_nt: TGTGCCATCAGCGTCGGGGGGTACACAGATACGCAGTATTTT
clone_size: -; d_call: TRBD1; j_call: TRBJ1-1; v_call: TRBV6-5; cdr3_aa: CASTATGGERNTEAFF; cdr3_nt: TGTGCCAGCACCGCGACAGGGGGAGAAAGAAACACTGAAGCTTTCTTT
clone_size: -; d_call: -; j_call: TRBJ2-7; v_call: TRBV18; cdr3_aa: CASSPMGKSGEQYF; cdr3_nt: TGTGCCAGCTCACCGATGGGGAAAAGTGGCGAGCAGTACTTC
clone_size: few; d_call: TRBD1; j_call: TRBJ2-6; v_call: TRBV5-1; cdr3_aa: CASSKGGSGANVLTF; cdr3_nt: TGCGCCAGCAGCAAAGGGGGCAGTGGGGCCAACGTCCTGACTTTC
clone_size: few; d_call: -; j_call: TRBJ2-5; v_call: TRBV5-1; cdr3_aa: CASSHTRETQYF; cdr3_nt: TGCGCCAGCAGCCATACCCGGGAGACCCAGTACTTC
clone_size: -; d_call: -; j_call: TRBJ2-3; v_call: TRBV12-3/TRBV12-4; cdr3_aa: CASSNLGGSADTQYF; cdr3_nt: TGTGCCAGCAGCAACCTCGGGGGAAGCGCAGATACGCAGTATTTT
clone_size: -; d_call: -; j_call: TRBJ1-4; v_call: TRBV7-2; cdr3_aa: CASSAPEMGDEKLFF; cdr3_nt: TGTGCCAGCAGCGCCCCCGAAATGGGGGACGAAAAACTGTTTTTT
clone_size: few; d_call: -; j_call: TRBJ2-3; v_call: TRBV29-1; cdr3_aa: CSVEDLRAGDTQYF; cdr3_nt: TGCAGCGTTGAAGATCTTAGGGCCGGAGATACGCAGTATTTT
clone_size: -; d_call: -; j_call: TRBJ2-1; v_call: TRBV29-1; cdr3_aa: CSVGQSDNEQFF; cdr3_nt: TGCAGCGTTGGGCAATCCGATAATGAGCAGTTCTTC
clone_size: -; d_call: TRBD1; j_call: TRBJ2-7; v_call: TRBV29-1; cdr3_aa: CSIKRPGQGTDEQYF; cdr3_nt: TGCAGCATTAAAAGACCGGGACAGGGCACGGACGAGCAGTACTTC
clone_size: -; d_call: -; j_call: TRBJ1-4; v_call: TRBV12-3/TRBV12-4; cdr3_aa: CACSRTKKVVEKLFF; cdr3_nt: TGTGCCTGCAGCCGAACTAAGAAAGTGGTTGAAAAACTGTTTTTT
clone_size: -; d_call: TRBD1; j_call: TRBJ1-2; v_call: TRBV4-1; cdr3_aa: CASSAGQGPSYGYTF; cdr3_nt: TGCGCCAGCAGCGCAGGACAGGGACCCTCCTATGGCTACACCTTC
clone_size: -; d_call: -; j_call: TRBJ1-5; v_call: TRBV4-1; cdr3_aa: CASSEGTRYRNQPQHF; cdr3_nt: TGCGCCAGCAGCGAGGGGACAAGGTATCGCAATCAGCCCCAGCATTTT
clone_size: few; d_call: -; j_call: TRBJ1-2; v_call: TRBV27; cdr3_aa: CASSVQANYGYTF; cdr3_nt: TGTGCCAGCAGTGTTCAGGCAAACTATGGCTACACCTTC
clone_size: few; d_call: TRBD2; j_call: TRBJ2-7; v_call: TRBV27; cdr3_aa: CASVAGGGPGEQYF; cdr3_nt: TGTGCCAGCGTAGCGGGAGGAGGACCCGGGGAGCAGTACTTC
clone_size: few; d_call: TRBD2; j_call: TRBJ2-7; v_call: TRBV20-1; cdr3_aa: CSAREPSGRALDEQYF; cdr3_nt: TGCAGTGCTAGAGAGCCTAGCGGGAGGGCCCTCGACGAGCAGTACTTC
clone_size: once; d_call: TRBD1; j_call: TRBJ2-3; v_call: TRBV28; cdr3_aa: CASGLMGQGTDTQYF; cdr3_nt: TGTGCCAGCGGTTTAATGGGACAGGGAACAGATACGCAGTATTTT
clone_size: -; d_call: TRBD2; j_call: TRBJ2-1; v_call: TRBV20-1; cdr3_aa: CSARDQSRGGYNEQFF; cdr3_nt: TGCAGTGCTAGAGATCAATCACGGGGGGGCTACAATGAGCAGTTCTTC
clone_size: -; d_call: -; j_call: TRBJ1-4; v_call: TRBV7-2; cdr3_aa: CASRSGAEPEKLFF; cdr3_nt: TGTGCCAGTCGCTCGGGGGCAGAACCTGAAAAACTGTTTTTT
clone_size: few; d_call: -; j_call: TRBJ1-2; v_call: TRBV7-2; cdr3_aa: CASSQDRNYGYTF; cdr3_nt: TGTGCCAGCAGCCAGGACAGAAACTATGGCTACACCTTC
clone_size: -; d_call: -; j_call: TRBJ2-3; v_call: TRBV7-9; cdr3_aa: CASSLPGITGDTQYF; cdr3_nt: TGTGCCAGCAGTCTCCCCGGGATCACGGGAGATACGCAGTATTTT
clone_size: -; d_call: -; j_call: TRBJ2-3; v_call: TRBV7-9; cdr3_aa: CASSLIGSTDTQYF; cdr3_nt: TGTGCCAGCAGCTTAATCGGGAGCACAGATACGCAGTATTTT
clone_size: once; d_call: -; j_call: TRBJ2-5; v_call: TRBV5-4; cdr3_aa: CASSSLDSGYQETQYF; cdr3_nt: TGTGCCAGCAGCTCCTTGGACAGCGGCTACCAAGAGACCCAGTACTTC